The clone carrying this T cell receptor beta chain was observed at least ten times. The sample comes from a study of CD8+ T cells in alopecia areata. Investigators isolated RNA and reverse transcribed it into cDNA to act as the sequencing template. Only in-frame clones appear in the TCRdb table, and some are missing; sequencing was by immunoSEQ multiplex PCR. The sample lists about 200,000 clones; around two fifths were seen once. The CDR3 loop spans 18 amino acids. CDR1 is SGHKS, CDR2 YYEKEE, per germline (reference sequence). Trimming pared 6 bases from V and 0 bases from J, leaving 19 bases between. The treatment denotes: oral pan-JAK inhibitor, 5-10 mg twice daily.

V and J are TRBV5-5 and TRBJ2-6; D is unclear. The sample here was CD4+ T cells sorted from blood, taken around week 34, from a patient treated with tofacitinib. This receptor was taken from a human donor with alopecia areata. Written as DNA, the CDR3 is TGTGCCAGCACCCCTCCCACCTTCAGGAGCTCTGGGGCCAACGTCCTGACTTTC. It specifies CASTPPTFRSSGANVLTF.